Presented here are 11 T cell receptor beta chains from one specimen sequenced in a study of T-cell memory formation after mild COVID-19. MiXCR was run by TCRdb on the 5' RACE reads, yielding one entry per CDR3 protein. Of 300,000 or so distinct CDR3 sequences in the sample, roughly 15% were seen once. Sequenced material: PBMCs or a T cell subset sorted from them (not recorded which). Source of these receptors: a man in his late teens or twenties who had mild COVID-19 (a few samples of this study predate the infection). Cell type and time point are not known.

This clonotype has just a few counts. V is TRBV7-9 and J is TRBJ2-2; the D gene is possibly TRBD1 (6 bases). From germline, CDR1 is SEHNR and CDR2 FQNEAQ (reference sequence). This CDR3 has 14 amino acids. V lost 5 bases and J lost 6, with 13 bases in between. The CDR3 reads CASSGQGWPGELFF. Written as DNA, the CDR3 is TGTGCCAGCAGCGGCCAGGGGTGGCCCGGGGAGCTGTTTTTT.

This clonotype showed up just a few times. The gene calls are TRBV6-2 or TRBV6-3 and TRBJ2-7; 7 nucleotides agree with TRBD1. Trimming at V came to 5 bases and at J to 3 bases, leaving 7 bases not matched to a gene. This CDR3 is 14 amino acids long. CDR1 and CDR2 (germline): MNHEY, SVGEGT. This CDR3 reads CASSPAGTVYEQYV. CDR3 nucleotides: TGTGCCAGCAGTCCGGCCGGGACAGTCTACGAGCAGTACGTC.

This clonotype was found many times. The chain carries TRBV4-3 and TRBJ2-2; 7 bases are a match to TRBD2. There are 17 residues in the CDR3. CDR1 and CDR2 (germline): LGHNA, YSLEER. The trim removed 0 bases at V and 5 bases at J, leaving 9 bases unmatched. The CDR3 reads CASSQDENWGGTGELFF. CDR3 sequence (DNA): TGCGCCAGCAGCCAAGATGAAAACTGGGGGGGAACCGGGGAGCTGTTTTTT.

This clonotype was counted a few times. The genes are TRBV18 and TRBJ2-7, with a weak D call TRBD1 (6 bases). CDR3 length equals 13 residues. V lost 2 bases, J lost 4 bases, and 9 bases lay in between. Germline CDR1 reads KGHSH; CDR2 reads LQKENI. The CDR3 reads CASSPGGIYEQYV. Written as DNA, the CDR3 is TGTGCCAGCTCACCAGGGGGCATTTACGAGCAGTACGTC.

This clonotype was detected a few times. V and J are TRBV12-3 or TRBV12-4 and TRBJ2-3, with D perhaps TRBD1 (5 bases). The CDR3 is 14 amino acids. V dropped 5 bases and J dropped 3 bases, with 12 bases sitting between them. CDR3 residues: CASSPSYRTDTQYF. DNA of the CDR3: TGTGCCAGCAGTCCGTCCTACAGGACAGATACGCAGTATTTT.

The rearrangement uses TRBV10-3 and TRBJ2-3, with D possibly TRBD2 on 7 matching bases. The CDR3 extends over 14 amino acids. V lost 10 bases and J 5 bases, leaving 19 bases between the germline ends. Germline values: CDR1 ENHRY, CDR2 SYGVKD. The CDR3: CATRQRGAEDTQYF. The CDR3 nucleotides are TGTGCCACCCGCCAACGGGGGGCGGAAGATACGCAGTATTTT.

The chain couples TRBV4-1 to TRBJ2-1; TRBD2 matches 7 bases. CDR3 length equals 15 residues. V was pared by 1 base and J by 7 bases, with 7 bases of the junction left unmatched. From germline, CDR1 is MGHRA and CDR2 YSYEKL. The CDR3 DNA follows: TGCGCCAGCAGCCAAGGTTACGGGGGGAGGAATGAGCAGTTCTTC. Protein sequence: CASSQGYGGRNEQFF.

V gene TRBV11-2 combines with J gene TRBJ2-2, with D tentatively TRBD1 (5 bases). Germline CDR1 reads SGHAT; CDR2 reads FQNNGV. Between the trimmed V and J ends, which lost 5 bases and 0 bases, there was a span of 10 bases. This CDR3 comprises 15 residues. CDR3 loop: CASSPLTANTGELFF. The CDR3, as DNA: TGTGCCAGCAGCCCCCTGACAGCGAACACCGGGGAGCTGTTTTTT.

This clonotype turned up a few times. The V and J genes are TRBV28 and TRBJ1-1; tentatively, D is TRBD1 (5 bases). The V gene's germline CDR1 is MDHEN and CDR2 SYDVKM. Between the trimmed V and J ends, which lost 4 bases and 7 bases, there was a span of 7 bases. The CDR3 has 11 residues. CDR3 sequence: CASSSGFEAFF. In DNA, the CDR3 is TGTGCCAGCAGTTCAGGGTTTGAAGCTTTCTTT.

The chain has TRBV9 and TRBJ1-1; tentatively, D is TRBD1 (5 bases). The CDR3 consists of 15 residues. V shed 0 bases and J shed 1 base, with 10 bases lying between them. Germline assignment: CDR1 SGDLS and CDR2 YYNGEE. CDR3 DNA sequence: TGTGCCAGCAGCGTAGGTGGGGCAGGGAACACTGAAGCTTTCTTT. It yields the protein CASSVGGAGNTEAFF.

This clonotype was seen a handful of times. The chain carries TRBV7-2 and TRBJ1-3; TRBD1 is a possible D gene (6 bases). V gave up 1 base and J gave up 4 bases, with 17 bases separating them. CDR3 length: 17 amino acids. Germline V gene lookup returns CDR1 SGHTA and CDR2 FQGNSA. The CDR3 DNA reads TGTGCCAGCAGCTTAGTCGTCGGAGGGGGGCAAGGAAACACCATATATTTT. Translation gives CASSLVVGGGQGNTIYF.